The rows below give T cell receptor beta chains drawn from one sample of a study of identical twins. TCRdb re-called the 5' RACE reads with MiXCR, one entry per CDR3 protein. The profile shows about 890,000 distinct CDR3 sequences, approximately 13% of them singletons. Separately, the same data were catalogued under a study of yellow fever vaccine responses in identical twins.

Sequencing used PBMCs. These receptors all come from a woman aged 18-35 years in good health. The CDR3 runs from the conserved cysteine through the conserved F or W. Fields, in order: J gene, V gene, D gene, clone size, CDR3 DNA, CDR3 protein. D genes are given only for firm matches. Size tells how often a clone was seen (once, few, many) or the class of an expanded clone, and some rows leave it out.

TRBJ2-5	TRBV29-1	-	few	TGCAGCGTTGAAGAGGGACGGGAGACCCAGTACTTC	CSVEEGRETQYF
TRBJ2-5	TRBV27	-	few	TGTGCCAGCAGTTTCATAGGAAGGGAGACCCAGTACTTC	CASSFIGRETQYF
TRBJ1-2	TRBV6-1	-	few	TGTGCCAGCAATCCCCCGGGACGGAGTTACGGCTACACCTTC	CASNPPGRSYGYTF
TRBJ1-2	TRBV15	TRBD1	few	TGTGCCACCAGCAGAGCCGGGACAGGAAATGGCTACACCTTC	CATSRAGTGNGYTF
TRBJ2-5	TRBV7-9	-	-	TGTGCCAGCAGTACAAGGGGCCAAGAGACCCAGTACTTC	CASSTRGQETQYF
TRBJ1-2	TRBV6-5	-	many	TGTGCCAGCAGTTCGCAGGGCTATGGCTACACCTTC	CASSSQGYGYTF
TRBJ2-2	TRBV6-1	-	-	TGTGCCAGCAGGGCCGGCCTAGTGAACACCGGGGAGCTGTTTTTT	CASRAGLVNTGELFF
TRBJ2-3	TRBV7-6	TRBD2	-	TGTGCCAGCAGCTTGGGACTAGGTTTCTCAGATACGCAGTATTTT	CASSLGLGFSDTQYF
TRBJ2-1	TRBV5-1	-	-	TGCGCCAGCAGCCCCATCTCGGGGGGCCACAATGAGCAGTTCTTC	CASSPISGGHNEQFF
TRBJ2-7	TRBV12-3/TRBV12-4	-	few	TGTGCCAGCACCAAAGTAAAGAGAGGGCTAGACCAGGGCGACTACAGCGAGCAGTACTTC	CASTKVKRGLDQGDYSEQYF
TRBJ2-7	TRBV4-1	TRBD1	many	TGCGCCAGCAGCCAAGGCCCCGGGACAGGAGCCTACGAGCAGTACTTC	CASSQGPGTGAYEQYF
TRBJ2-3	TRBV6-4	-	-	TGTGCCAGCAGTGACCAGGAGGGGTCGGATACGCAGTATTTT	CASSDQEGSDTQYF
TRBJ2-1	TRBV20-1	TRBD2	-	TGCAGTGCTAGAGTAGCGGGGCGACTCTACAATGAGCAGTTCTTC	CSARVAGRLYNEQFF
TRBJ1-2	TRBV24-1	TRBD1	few	TGTGCCACCAGTGACACTGGACAGGCCTATGGCTACACCTTC	CATSDTGQAYGYTF
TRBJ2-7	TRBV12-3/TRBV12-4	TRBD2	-	TGTGCCAGCAGGGTAGCGGGAGCGACTGAGCAGTACTTC	CASRVAGATEQYF
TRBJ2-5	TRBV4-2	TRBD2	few	TGTGCCAGCAGCCGGACTAGCGGAGGGGAGACCCAGTACTTC	CASSRTSGGETQYF
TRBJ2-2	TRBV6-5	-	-	TGTGCCAGCAGTTACTCTGTCGCACAGCCTTCGAACACCGGGGAGCTGTTTTTT	CASSYSVAQPSNTGELFF
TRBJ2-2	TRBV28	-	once	TGTGCCAGCAGCGGAGACACGACCGGGGAGCTGTTTTTT	CASSGDTTGELFF
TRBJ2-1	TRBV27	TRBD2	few	TGTGCCAGCAGTTCGGGACTACTCCTCTACAATGAGCAGTTCTTC	CASSSGLLLYNEQFF
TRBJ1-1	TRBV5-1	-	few	TGCGCCAGCAGCTTTACCTCAGGCGCGAACACTGAAGCTTTCTTT	CASSFTSGANTEAFF
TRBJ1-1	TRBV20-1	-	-	TGCAGTGCTAGGGGATACACTGAAGCTTTCTTT	CSARGYTEAFF
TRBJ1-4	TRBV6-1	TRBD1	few	TGTGCCAGCAGCCGTAGACAGGGGAGTGCAACTAATGAAAAACTGTTTTTT	CASSRRQGSATNEKLFF
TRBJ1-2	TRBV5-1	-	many	TGCGCCAGCAGCTTGACGGGGTCGGCTGGCTACACCTTC	CASSLTGSAGYTF
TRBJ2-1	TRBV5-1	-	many	TGCGCCAGCAGCTCAAGGGGGGGTAATGAGCAGTTCTTC	CASSSRGGNEQFF
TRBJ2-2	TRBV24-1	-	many	TGTGCCACCAGCGGCAAGGGCCTAGCAAACACCGGGGAGCTGTTTTTT	CATSGKGLANTGELFF
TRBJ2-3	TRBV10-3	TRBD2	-	TGTGCCACCAGGGGACTAGCGGCTAGCACAGATACGCAGTATTTT	CATRGLAASTDTQYF
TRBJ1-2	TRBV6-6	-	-	TGTGCCAGCAGCCACACAGGGTCGGACGGCTACACCTTC	CASSHTGSDGYTF
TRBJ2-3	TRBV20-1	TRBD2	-	TGCAGTGCTAGAGGCGGGAGGGCCTACACAGATACGCAGTATTTT	CSARGGRAYTDTQYF
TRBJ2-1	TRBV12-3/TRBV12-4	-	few	TGTGCCAGCAGTTTCGTTGCCGACCGTTACAATGAGCAGTTCTTC	CASSFVADRYNEQFF
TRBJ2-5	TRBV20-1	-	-	TGCAGTGCTAGGGCAGATTCGTACCAAGAGACCCAGTACTTC	CSARADSYQETQYF
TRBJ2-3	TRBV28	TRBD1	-	TGTGCCAGCAGGTTGACAGGGGCTAGCACAGATACGCAGTATTTT	CASRLTGASTDTQYF
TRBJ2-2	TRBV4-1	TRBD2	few	TGCGCCAGCAGCCAAGAATTATCGGGAGGGAACACCGGGGAGCTGTTTTTT	CASSQELSGGNTGELFF
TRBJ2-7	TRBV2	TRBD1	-	TGTGCCATCAGGAAGGACAGGGTCTACGAGCAGTACTTC	CAIRKDRVYEQYF
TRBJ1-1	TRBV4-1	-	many	TGCGCCAGCAGCCAAGTAATAGGGGCTACTGAAGCTTTCTTT	CASSQVIGATEAFF
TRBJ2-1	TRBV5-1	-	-	TGCGCCAGCAGCTTGATACAGGGATCGAGTTCCTACAATGAGCAGTTCTTC	CASSLIQGSSSYNEQFF
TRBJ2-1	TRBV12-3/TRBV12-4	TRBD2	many	TGTGCCAGCAGTTTATCTCAGGGACTAGCCTACAATGAGCAGTTCTTC	CASSLSQGLAYNEQFF
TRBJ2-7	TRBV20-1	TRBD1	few	TGCAGTGCTAGAGGACAGGGAAAGATGTACGAGCAGTACTTC	CSARGQGKMYEQYF
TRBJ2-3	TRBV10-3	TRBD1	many	TGTGCCATCAGTGGACAGGGGGCGCAGGGCACAGATACGCAGTATTTT	CAISGQGAQGTDTQYF
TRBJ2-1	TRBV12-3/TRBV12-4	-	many	TGTGCCAGCAGTCCCCAGAGGAATGAGCAGTTCTTC	CASSPQRNEQFF
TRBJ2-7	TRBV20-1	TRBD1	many	TGCAGCGCTCGGGACAGTCCCTACGAGCAGTACTTC	CSARDSPYEQYF
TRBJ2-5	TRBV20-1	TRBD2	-	TGCAGTGCTCCCGGTAGCGGGATGCAAGAGACCCAGTACTTC	CSAPGSGMQETQYF
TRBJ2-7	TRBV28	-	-	TGTGCCAGCAGTCCGGACGGTCTCAGCTCCTACGAGCAGTACTTC	CASSPDGLSSYEQYF
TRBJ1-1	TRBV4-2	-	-	TGTGCCAGCAGCCAAGTAGAAGTTAGGTCACTTGGGGCTTTCTTT	CASSQVEVRSLGAFF
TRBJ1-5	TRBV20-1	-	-	TGCAGTGCCGCCGGGGACACCATCAATCAGCCCCAGCATTTT	CSAAGDTINQPQHF
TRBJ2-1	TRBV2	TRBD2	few	TGTGCCAGCAGGGCTACTAGCGGAGGGGGTAGGGATGAGCAGTTCTTC	CASRATSGGGRDEQFF
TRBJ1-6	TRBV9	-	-	TGTGCCAGCAGCGTGGGAAGCGCCGTTTCAAATTCACCCCTCCACTTT	CASSVGSAVSNSPLHF
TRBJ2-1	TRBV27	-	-	TGTGCCAGCAGTTGGGGTCGATCCTACAATGAGCAGTTCTTC	CASSWGRSYNEQFF
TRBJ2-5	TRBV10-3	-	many	TGTGCCATCAGGGCAAACCAAGAGACCCAGTACTTC	CAIRANQETQYF
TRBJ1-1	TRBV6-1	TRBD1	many	TGTGCCAGCAGCCGGGGACAGAGGAACACTGAAGCTTTCTTT	CASSRGQRNTEAFF
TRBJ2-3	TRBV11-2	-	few	TGTGCCAGCAGCCCGTCGTCGGACTCCAGTCTGTATTTT	CASSPSSDSSLYF
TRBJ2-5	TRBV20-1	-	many	TGCAGTGCTAGTTTCGCGGGCGGTAGAGCGGAGACCCAGTACTTC	CSASFAGGRAETQYF
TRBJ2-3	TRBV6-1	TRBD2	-	TGTGCCAGCTCCACTAGCGGGGGGGGAGATACGCAGTATTTT	CASSTSGGGDTQYF